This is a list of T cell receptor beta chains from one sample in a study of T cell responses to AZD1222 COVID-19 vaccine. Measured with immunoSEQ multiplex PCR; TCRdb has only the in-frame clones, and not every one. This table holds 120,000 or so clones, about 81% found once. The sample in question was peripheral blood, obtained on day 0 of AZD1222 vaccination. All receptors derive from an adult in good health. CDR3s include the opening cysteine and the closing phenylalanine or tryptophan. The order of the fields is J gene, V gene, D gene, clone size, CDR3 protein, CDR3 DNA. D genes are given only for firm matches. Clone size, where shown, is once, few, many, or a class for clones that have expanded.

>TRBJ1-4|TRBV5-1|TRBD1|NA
CASTPGQGASNNEKLFF
TGCGCCAGCACTCCGGGACAGGGGGCGAGCAATAATGAAAAACTGTTTTTT
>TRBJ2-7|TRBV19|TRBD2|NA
CASWGLATYEQYF
TGTGCCAGCTGGGGACTAGCCACCTACGAGCAGTACTTC
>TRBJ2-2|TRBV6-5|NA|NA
CASSQQGTGELFF
TGTGCCAGCAGCCAACAGGGAACCGGGGAGCTGTTTTTT
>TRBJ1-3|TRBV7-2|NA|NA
CASSSLGAQGNTIYF
TGTGCCAGCAGCTCACTGGGGGCGCAGGGAAACACCATATATTTT
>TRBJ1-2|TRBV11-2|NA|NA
CASSLSNLNNYGYTF
TGTGCCAGCAGCTTGTCGAACCTAAACAACTATGGCTACACCTTC
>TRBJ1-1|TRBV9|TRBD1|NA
CASSGRDSHTEAFF
TGTGCCAGCAGCGGCCGGGACAGCCACACTGAAGCTTTCTTT
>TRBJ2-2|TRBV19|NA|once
CASSIWGLDTGELFF
TGTGCCAGTAGTATTTGGGGGTTAGACACCGGGGAGCTGTTTTTT
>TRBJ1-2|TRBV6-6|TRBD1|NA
CASSYTDRGGRGYTF
TGTGCCAGCAGTTACACTGACAGGGGAGGACGCGGCTACACCTTC
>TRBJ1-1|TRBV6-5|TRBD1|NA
CASNRDRGLYTEAFF
TGTGCCAGCAATCGGGACAGGGGGCTGTACACTGAAGCTTTCTTT
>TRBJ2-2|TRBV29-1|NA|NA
CSVGRGAGELFF
TGCAGCGTCGGCAGGGGGGCCGGGGAGCTGTTTTTT
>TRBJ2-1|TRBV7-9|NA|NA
CASSFPRNIRTEQFF
TGTGCCAGCAGCTTTCCACGCAATATTAGGACAGAGCAGTTCTTC
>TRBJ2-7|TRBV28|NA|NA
CASSFGVLSYEQYF
TGTGCCAGCAGTTTTGGAGTACTCTCCTACGAGCAGTACTTC
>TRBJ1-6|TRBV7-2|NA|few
CASSQARTANSPLHF
TGTGCCAGCAGCCAAGCCCGGACAGCTAATTCACCCCTCCACTTT
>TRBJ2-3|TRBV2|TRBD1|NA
CASSTGTGSTDTQYF
TGTGCCAGCAGTACCGGGACAGGGTCAACAGATACGCAGTATTTT
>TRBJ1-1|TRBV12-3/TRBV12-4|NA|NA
CASSHRRRTEAFF
TGTGCCAGCAGCCATCGGAGGAGGACTGAAGCTTTCTTT
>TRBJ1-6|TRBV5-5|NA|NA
CASNLYPPGLYSPLHF
TGTGCCAGCAACCTTTACCCACCCGGCCTTTATTCACCCCTCCACTTT
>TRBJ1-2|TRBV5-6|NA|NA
CASSLLSANYGYTF
TGTGCCAGCAGCTTGTTGTCAGCTAACTATGGCTACACCTTC
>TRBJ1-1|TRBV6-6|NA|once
CASSYELWSTEAFF
TGTGCCAGCAGTTACGAACTCTGGTCTACTGAAGCTTTCTTT
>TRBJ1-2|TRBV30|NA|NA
CAWSVLKVGGADYGYTF
TGTGCCTGGAGTGTACTGAAGGTCGGAGGGGCGGACTATGGCTACACCTTC
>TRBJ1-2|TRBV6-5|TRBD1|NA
CASRDRGPYGYTF
TGTGCCAGCAGGGACAGGGGACCCTATGGCTACACCTTC
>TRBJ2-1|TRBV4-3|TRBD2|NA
CASSKTSGGYNEQFF
TGCGCCAGCAGCAAAACTAGCGGGGGTTACAATGAGCAGTTCTTC
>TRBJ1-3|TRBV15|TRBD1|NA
CATSTDRDGNTIYF
TGTGCCACCAGCACGGACAGGGATGGAAACACCATATATTTT
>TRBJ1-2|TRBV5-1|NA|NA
CASSQSPREKVYGYTF
TGCGCCAGCAGCCAATCCCCCAGGGAAAAGGTCTATGGCTACACCTTC